The clone carrying this TCR beta chain was found once. Other nucleotide sequences from this sample produce the same CDR3. This CDR3 has 12 amino acids. Germline CDR1 and CDR2: DFQATT and SNEGSKA (reference sequence). Trimming removed 3 bases at V and 5 bases at J, with 10 bases between. Treatment here: roughly 19 received Ad26.COV2.S at low or high dose, single or two shots; about 5 received placebo; per-sample allocation not given. Samples analyzed were those drawn on day 63 after the first vaccine or placebo injection. This entry comes from a study of Ad26.COV2.S vaccination and SARS-CoV-2 variants. The table came from immunoSEQ multiplex PCR; TCRdb's copy has only in-frame clones and leaves some out. The data show 380,000 or so clones, with 86% seen just once and about 10% held by the top ten.

The sample was peripheral blood, taken in a trial of Ad26.COV2.S vaccine versus placebo. The chain links TRBV20-1 to TRBJ2-5; D call uncertain. This receptor was obtained from a person between 18 and 59 years old who received the Ad26.COV2.S COVID-19 vaccine or a placebo. In DNA, the CDR3 is TGCAGTGCTAGTAGTAGGTTGGAGACCCAGTACTTC. Translated: CSASSRLETQYF.